Listed here are 20 T cell receptor beta chains from one sample, sequenced in a study of blood T cell repertoires in COVID-19. The table came from immunoSEQ multiplex PCR; TCRdb's copy has only in-frame clones and leaves some out. The repertoire holds some 530,000 clones, with approximately 90% as singletons. Input material: PBMCs or T cells enriched from blood (not recorded which). These receptors were taken from a woman aged 60-75 years who had recovered from COVID-19.

The chain combines TRBV10-3 with TRBJ1-3, with 8 bases lining up with TRBD1. From germline, CDR1 is ENHRY and CDR2 SYGVKD. This CDR3 is 18 amino acids long. The trim removed 4 bases at V and 0 bases at J, leaving 11 bases unmatched. CDR3 loop: CAISGTGGRLSSGNTIYF. The CDR3 DNA is TGTGCCATCAGTGGTACAGGGGGAAGGCTCAGCTCTGGAAACACCATATATTTT.

This clone was recorded only once. This chain joins TRBV7-2 and TRBJ2-7, with D possibly TRBD1 on 6 matching bases. This CDR3 has 14 residues. Germline assignment: CDR1 SGHTA and CDR2 FQGNSA. The germline V and J ends were trimmed by 5 bases and 4 bases, with 15 bases remaining between them. CDR3 sequence (DNA): TGTGCCAGCAGCCCCACCGGGACAACGTACGAGCAGTACTTC. It is translated as CASSPTGTTYEQYF.

This clone has a handful of counts. V usage is TRBV6-1 and J usage is TRBJ2-7; the D is unclear. The CDR3 has 15 residues. Trimming pared 1 base from V and 2 bases from J, leaving 12 bases between. In germline, CDR1 is MNHNS, CDR2 SASEGT. The CDR3 spells CASSEGHLRTYEQYV. The CDR3 DNA reads TGTGCCAGCAGTGAAGGACACCTACGCACCTACGAGCAGTACGTC.

The chain couples TRBV19 to TRBJ1-2; a possible D gene is TRBD1 (5 bases). The CDR3 runs to 15 residues. Germline V gene lookup returns CDR1 LNHDA and CDR2 SQIVND (reference sequence). V was pared by 5 bases and J by 3 bases, with 16 bases between. For the CDR3, the DNA is TGTGCCAGTAGTCCCGGTGGCAGGGTCGACTATGGCTACACCTTC. It yields the protein CASSPGGRVDYGYTF.

The chain has TRBV19 and TRBJ2-7; 8 bases align to TRBD1. The V segment lost 5 bases and the J segment 4 bases; nucleotides outside the gene matches: 7. Per germline, CDR1 LNHDA and CDR2 SQIVND (reference sequence). This CDR3 has 14 amino acids. The DNA of the CDR3 is TGTGCCAGTAGTGACAGGGGCCCGCCTTACGAGCAGTACTTC. It specifies CASSDRGPPYEQYF.

The chain carries TRBV25-1 and TRBJ1-1; D might be TRBD1 (5 bases). CDR1 MGHDK and CDR2 SYGVNS come from the germline V gene. This CDR3 has 14 residues. Trimming stripped 4 bases from V and 0 bases from J, with 9 bases between. CDR3 protein: CASSGWGMNTEAFF. In DNA, the CDR3 is TGTGCCAGCAGTGGGTGGGGCATGAACACTGAAGCTTTCTTT.

This chain links TRBV9 with TRBJ2-7, with D maybe TRBD2 (6 bases). V was trimmed by 4 bases and J by 5 bases, leaving 16 bases between them. The CDR3 spans 14 residues. Germline CDR1 SGDLS, CDR2 YYNGEE. The CDR3 DNA follows: TGTGCCAGCAGCCCGGACGGGGGTTCCAACGAGCAGTACTTC. Translating it yields CASSPDGGSNEQYF.

The chain is built from TRBV10-2 and TRBJ2-6, with TRBD1 matching 8 bases. Germline assignment: CDR1 WSHSY and CDR2 SAAADI. The V and J ends lost 5 bases and 3 bases, in that order; junction bases with no gene match: 12. This CDR3 is 18 amino acids long. The CDR3 protein is CASSSIIGQGGGANVLTF. CDR3 nucleotide sequence: TGCGCCAGCAGTTCCATTATTGGACAGGGTGGTGGGGCCAACGTCCTGACTTTC.

This chain uses TRBV5-4 with TRBJ2-3; D is undetermined. Germline V gene sequence: CDR1 SGHNT, CDR2 YYREEE (reference sequence). The CDR3 is 14 amino acids. Trimming left V 0 bases short and J 2 bases short, with 7 bases between. The CDR3 loop reads CASSLALPTDTQYF. CDR3 DNA: TGTGCCAGCAGCTTGGCCCTTCCCACAGATACGCAGTATTTT.

The chain couples TRBV19 to TRBJ1-1; 8 nucleotides line up with TRBD1. This CDR3 has 15 residues. V lost 6 bases and J lost 3; bases outside the gene matches: 9. Germline CDR1 LNHDA, CDR2 SQIVND (reference sequence). The CDR3 nucleotides are TGTGCCAGTAGGCAGGGGGCGCGTCACGACACTGAAGCTTTCTTT. Its translation: CASRQGARHDTEAFF.

This rearrangement joins TRBV6-5 to TRBJ1-1, with TRBD1 identical over 8 bases. V shed 7 bases, J shed 5 bases, and the junction held 9 bases outside the gene matches. Germline-derived CDR1 and CDR2 are MNHEY and SVGAGI. The CDR3 runs to 14 residues. CDR3 sequence (DNA): TGTGCCAGCATTAGTCAGGGGGCCCGAACTGAAGCTTTCTTT. This translates into CASISQGARTEAFF.

The rearrangement joins TRBV24-1 to TRBJ2-5; 7 bases match TRBD2. This CDR3 contains 16 residues. Trimming took 1 base from V and 2 from J; bases not matched to a gene: 6. Germline assignment: CDR1 KGHDR and CDR2 SFDVKD. CDR3 protein: CATSDFKLAAQETQYF. CDR3 DNA sequence: TGTGCCACCAGTGATTTTAAGCTAGCGGCACAAGAGACCCAGTACTTC.

This clone was observed a single time. CDR3 protein: CASSFQRTGVGQPQHF. CDR3 in DNA: TGTGCCAGCAGTTTCCAACGAACAGGGGTTGGTCAGCCCCAGCATTTT. This chain links TRBV6-2 or TRBV6-3 with TRBJ1-5, with 7 bases matching TRBD1. Germline CDR1 is MNHEY and CDR2 is SVGEGT. The CDR3 has 16 amino acids. V lost 4 bases to trimming and J lost 6 bases; unmatched junction nucleotides: 12.

The rearrangement joins TRBV6-5 to TRBJ2-7, with a weak D call TRBD1 (5 bases). V dropped 6 bases and J dropped 7 bases, with 16 bases sitting between them. Germline CDR1 is MNHEY and CDR2 is SVGAGI. This CDR3 contains 13 residues. CDR3 loop: CASSLRKGWEQYV. Here the CDR3 DNA reads TGTGCCAGCAGCCTCCGGAAGGGGTGGGAGCAGTACGTC.

This rearrangement joins TRBV27 to TRBJ2-2, with TRBD1 matching over 7 bases. Germline V CDR1 and CDR2: MNHEY, SMNVEV (reference sequence). With V trimmed by 5 bases and J by 7 bases, 10 bases remained unmatched. The CDR3 totals 15 residues. CDR3: CASSLQGIVGGELFF. Written as DNA, the CDR3 is TGTGCCAGCAGTCTACAGGGGATCGTGGGCGGGGAGCTGTTTTTT.

This clone showed up just once. The chain couples TRBV5-1 to TRBJ2-3, with a possible D match to TRBD2 (5 bases). The germline V gene encodes CDR1 SGHRS and CDR2 YFSETQ. V was clipped by 2 bases and J by 3 bases, with 13 bases between them. The length of the CDR3 is 15 residues. The CDR3 here is CASSLGGWATDTQYF. CDR3 nucleotide sequence: TGCGCCAGCAGCTTAGGCGGGTGGGCAACAGATACGCAGTATTTT.

V is TRBV19 and J is TRBJ1-5; 8 nucleotides line up with TRBD1. The germline V gene encodes CDR1 LNHDA and CDR2 SQIVND (reference sequence). This CDR3 has 15 amino acids. The V gene end was trimmed by 4 bases and the J gene end by 5 bases; junction bases not matched to a gene: 7. CDR3 amino acids: CASSTRQGWDQPQHF. The CDR3, as DNA: TGTGCCAGTAGTACCAGACAGGGGTGGGATCAGCCCCAGCATTTT.

This chain uses TRBV19 with TRBJ2-1; tentative D call: TRBD2 (6 bases). The CDR3 has 15 residues. Trimming pared 3 bases from V and 3 bases from J, leaving 12 bases between. The germline V gene has CDR1 LNHDA and CDR2 SQIVND (reference sequence). CDR3: CASSIERAFYNEQFF. Here the CDR3 DNA reads TGTGCCAGTAGTATTGAGCGGGCGTTCTACAATGAGCAGTTCTTC.

The gene calls are TRBV4-2 and TRBJ1-5, with 9 bases matching TRBD1. The germline V gene encodes CDR1 LGHNA and CDR2 YNFKEQ. The CDR3 is made up of 16 amino acids. Losses at the gene ends were 1 base for V and 7 bases for J; bases not matched to a gene: 8. The CDR3 region is CASSQAETGGRQPQHF. DNA of the CDR3: TGTGCCAGCAGCCAAGCCGAAACAGGGGGCCGCCAGCCCCAGCATTTT.

This chain joins TRBV3-1 (or the pseudogene TRBV3-2) and TRBJ2-5, with 7 bases fitting TRBD2. Germline trimming cut 2 bases from V and 5 bases from J; bases unmatched to any gene: 5. In germline, CDR1 is LGHDT, CDR2 YNNKEL (reference sequence). The CDR3 has 14 residues. The CDR3 loop reads CASSQWGGDETQYF. The CDR3 DNA reads as TGTGCCAGCAGCCAATGGGGGGGGGATGAGACCCAGTACTTC.